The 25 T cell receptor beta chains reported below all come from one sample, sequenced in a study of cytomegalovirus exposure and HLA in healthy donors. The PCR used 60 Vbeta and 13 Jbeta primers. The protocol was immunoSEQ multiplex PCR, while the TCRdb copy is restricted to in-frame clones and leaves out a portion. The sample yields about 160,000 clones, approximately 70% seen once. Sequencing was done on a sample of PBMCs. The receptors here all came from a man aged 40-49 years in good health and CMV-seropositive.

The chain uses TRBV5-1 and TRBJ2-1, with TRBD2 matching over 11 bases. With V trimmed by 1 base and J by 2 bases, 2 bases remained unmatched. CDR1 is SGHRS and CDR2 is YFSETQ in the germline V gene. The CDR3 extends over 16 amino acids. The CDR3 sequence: CASSLSSGGTYNEQFF. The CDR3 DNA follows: TGCGCCAGCAGCTTGTCTAGCGGGGGGACCTACAATGAGCAGTTCTTC. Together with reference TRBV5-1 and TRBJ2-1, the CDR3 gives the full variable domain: KAGVTQTPRYLIKTRGQQVTLSCSPISGHRSVSWYQQTPGQGLQFLFEYFSETQRNKGNFPGRFSGRQFSNSRSEMNVSTLELGDSALYLCASSLSSGGTYNEQFFGPGTRLTVL.

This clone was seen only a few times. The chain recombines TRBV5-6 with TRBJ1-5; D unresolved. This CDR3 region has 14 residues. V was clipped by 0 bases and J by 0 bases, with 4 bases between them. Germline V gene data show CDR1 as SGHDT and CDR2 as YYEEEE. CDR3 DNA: TGTGCCAGCAGCTTGGCCGTTAGCAATCAGCCCCAGCATTTT. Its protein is CASSLAVSNQPQHF.

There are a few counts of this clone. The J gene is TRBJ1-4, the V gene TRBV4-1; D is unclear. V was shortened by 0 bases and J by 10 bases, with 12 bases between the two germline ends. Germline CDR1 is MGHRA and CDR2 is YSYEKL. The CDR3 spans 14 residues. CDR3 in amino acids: CASSQEGHGGKLFF. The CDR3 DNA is TGCGCCAGCAGCCAAGAAGGCCACGGAGGAAAACTGTTTTTT.

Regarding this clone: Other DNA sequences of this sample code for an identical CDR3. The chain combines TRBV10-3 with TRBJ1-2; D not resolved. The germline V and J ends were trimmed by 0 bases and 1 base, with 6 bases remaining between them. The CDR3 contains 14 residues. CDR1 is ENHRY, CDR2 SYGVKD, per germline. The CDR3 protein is CAISESGGNYGYTF. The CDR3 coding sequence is TGTGCCATCAGTGAGTCTGGAGGTAACTATGGCTACACCTTC.

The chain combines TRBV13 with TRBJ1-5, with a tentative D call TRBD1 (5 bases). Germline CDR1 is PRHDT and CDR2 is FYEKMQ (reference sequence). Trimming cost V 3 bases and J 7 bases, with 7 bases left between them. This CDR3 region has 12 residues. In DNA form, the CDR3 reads TGTGCCAGCAGCTTTTGGGGCCAGCCCCAGCATTTT. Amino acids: CASSFWGQPQHF. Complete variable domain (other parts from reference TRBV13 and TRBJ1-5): AAGVIQSPRHLIKEKRETATLKCYPIPRHDTVYWYQQGPGQDPQFLISFYEKMQSDKGSIPDRFSAQQFSDYHSELNMSSLELGDSALYFCASSFWGQPQHFGDGTRLSIL.

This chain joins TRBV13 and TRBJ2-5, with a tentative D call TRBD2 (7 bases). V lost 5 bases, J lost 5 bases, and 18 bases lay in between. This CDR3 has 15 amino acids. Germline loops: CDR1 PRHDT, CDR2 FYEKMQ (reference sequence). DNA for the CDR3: TGTGCCAGCAGCCGAAAAGGGAGGGGGGGTGAGACCCAGTACTTC. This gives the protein CASSRKGRGGETQYF. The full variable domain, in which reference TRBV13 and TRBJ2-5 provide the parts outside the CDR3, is AAGVIQSPRHLIKEKRETATLKCYPIPRHDTVYWYQQGPGQDPQFLISFYEKMQSDKGSIPDRFSAQQFSDYHSELNMSSLELGDSALYFCASSRKGRGGETQYFGPGTRLLVL.

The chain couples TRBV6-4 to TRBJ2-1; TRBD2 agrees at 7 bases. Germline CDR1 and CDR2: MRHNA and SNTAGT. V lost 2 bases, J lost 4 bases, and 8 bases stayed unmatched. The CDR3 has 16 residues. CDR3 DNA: TGTGCCAGCAGTGACGGTGGGGGGGGGAGTTACAATGAGCAGTTCTTC. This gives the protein CASSDGGGGSYNEQFF.

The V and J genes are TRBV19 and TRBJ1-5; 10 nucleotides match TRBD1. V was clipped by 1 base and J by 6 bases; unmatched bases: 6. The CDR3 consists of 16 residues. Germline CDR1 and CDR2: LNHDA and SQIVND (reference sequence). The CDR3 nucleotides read TGTGCCAGTAGTATAGGAGACAGGGGGCGAGGTCAGCCCCAGCATTTT. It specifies CASSIGDRGRGQPQHF.

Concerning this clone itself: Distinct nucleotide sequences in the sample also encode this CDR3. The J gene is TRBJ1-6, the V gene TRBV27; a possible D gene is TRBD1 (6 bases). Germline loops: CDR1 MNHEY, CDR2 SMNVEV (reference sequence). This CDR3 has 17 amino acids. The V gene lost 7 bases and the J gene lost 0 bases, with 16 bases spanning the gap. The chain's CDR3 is CASTKRTGSSYNSPLHF. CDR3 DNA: TGTGCCAGCACCAAACGAACAGGGAGCTCCTATAATTCACCCCTCCACTTT.

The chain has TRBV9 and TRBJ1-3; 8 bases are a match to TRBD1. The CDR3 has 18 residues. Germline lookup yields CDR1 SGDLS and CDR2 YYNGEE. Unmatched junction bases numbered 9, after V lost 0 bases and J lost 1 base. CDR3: CASSVGGDRGFSGNTIYF. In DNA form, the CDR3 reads TGTGCCAGCAGCGTAGGAGGTGACAGGGGTTTTTCTGGAAACACCATATATTTT. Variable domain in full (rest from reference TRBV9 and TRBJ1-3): DSGVTQTPKHLITATGQRVTLRCSPRSGDLSVYWYQQSLDQGLQFLIQYYNGEERAKGNILERFSAQQFPDLHSELNLSSLELGDSALYFCASSVGGDRGFSGNTIYFGEGSWLTVV.

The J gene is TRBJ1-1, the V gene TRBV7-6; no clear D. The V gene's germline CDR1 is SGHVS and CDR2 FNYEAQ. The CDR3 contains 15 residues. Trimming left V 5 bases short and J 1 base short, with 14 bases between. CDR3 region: CASSRPDFSNTEAFF. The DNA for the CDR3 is TGTGCCAGCAGCCGGCCGGACTTTTCGAACACTGAAGCTTTCTTT.

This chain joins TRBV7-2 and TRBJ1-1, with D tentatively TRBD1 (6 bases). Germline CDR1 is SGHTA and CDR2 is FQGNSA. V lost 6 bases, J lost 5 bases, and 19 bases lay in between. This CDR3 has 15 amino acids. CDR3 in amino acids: CASRPGGRGKTEAFF. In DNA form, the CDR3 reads TGTGCCAGCAGGCCCGGTGGCAGGGGAAAGACTGAAGCTTTCTTT.

CDR3 bases: TGTGCCAGCAGCTTAGCGAAAGTTTACACAGAGACCCAGTACTTC. It yields the protein CASSLAKVYTETQYF. This chain joins TRBV11-1 and TRBJ2-5; no clear D. CDR3 size: 15 residues. V was pared by 0 bases and J by 4 bases, with 12 bases between. The V gene's germline CDR1 is SGHAT and CDR2 FQDESV (reference sequence).

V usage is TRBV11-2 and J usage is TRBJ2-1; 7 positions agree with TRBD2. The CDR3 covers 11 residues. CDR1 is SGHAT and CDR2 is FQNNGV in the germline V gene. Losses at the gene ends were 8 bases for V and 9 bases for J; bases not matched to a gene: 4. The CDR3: CASEWGGEQFF. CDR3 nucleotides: TGTGCCAGCGAGTGGGGGGGTGAGCAGTTCTTC.

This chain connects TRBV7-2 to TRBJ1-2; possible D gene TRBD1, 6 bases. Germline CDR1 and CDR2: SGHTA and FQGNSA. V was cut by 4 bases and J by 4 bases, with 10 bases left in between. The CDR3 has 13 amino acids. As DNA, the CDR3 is TGTGCCAGCAGCTCGGACAGCGTCTATGGCTACACCTTC. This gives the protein CASSSDSVYGYTF.

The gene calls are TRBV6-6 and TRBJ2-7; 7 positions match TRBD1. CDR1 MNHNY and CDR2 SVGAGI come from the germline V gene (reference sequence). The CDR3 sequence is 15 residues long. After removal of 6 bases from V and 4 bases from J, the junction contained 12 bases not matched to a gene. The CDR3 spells CASRRTDRVGYEQYF. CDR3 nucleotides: TGTGCCAGCAGGAGAACTGACAGGGTGGGATACGAGCAGTACTTC.

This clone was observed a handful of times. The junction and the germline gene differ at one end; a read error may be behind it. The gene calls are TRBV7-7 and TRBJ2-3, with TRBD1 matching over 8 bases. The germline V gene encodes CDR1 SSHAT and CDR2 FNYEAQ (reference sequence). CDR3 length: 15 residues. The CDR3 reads CASSPRQGSTDTQYF. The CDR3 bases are TGTGCTAGCAGCCCCAGACAGGGGAGCACAGATACGCAGTATTTT.

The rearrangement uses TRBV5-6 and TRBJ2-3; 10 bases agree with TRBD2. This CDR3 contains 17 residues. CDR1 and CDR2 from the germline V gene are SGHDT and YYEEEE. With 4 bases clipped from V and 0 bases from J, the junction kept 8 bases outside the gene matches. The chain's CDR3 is CASSLSGGRSSTDTQYF. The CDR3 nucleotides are TGTGCCAGCAGCCTTAGCGGGGGGCGATCTAGCACAGATACGCAGTATTTT.

CDR3 sequence (DNA): TGTGCCAGCAGTCGATCAGGGTTGGGGAGCAATCAGCCCCAGCATTTT. Translation gives CASSRSGLGSNQPQHF. J is TRBJ1-5 and V is TRBV28, with TRBD1 as a possible D gene (5 bases). The CDR3 runs 16 residues. Germline V lookup: CDR1 MDHEN, CDR2 SYDVKM. Trimming shortened V by 5 bases and J by 1 base, and 15 bases separated the two germline ends.

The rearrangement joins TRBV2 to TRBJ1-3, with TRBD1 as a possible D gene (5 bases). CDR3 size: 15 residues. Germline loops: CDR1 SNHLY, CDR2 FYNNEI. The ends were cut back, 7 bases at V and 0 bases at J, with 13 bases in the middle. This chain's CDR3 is CASTGGDASGNTIYF. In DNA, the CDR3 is TGTGCCAGCACAGGCGGGGACGCCTCTGGAAACACCATATATTTT.

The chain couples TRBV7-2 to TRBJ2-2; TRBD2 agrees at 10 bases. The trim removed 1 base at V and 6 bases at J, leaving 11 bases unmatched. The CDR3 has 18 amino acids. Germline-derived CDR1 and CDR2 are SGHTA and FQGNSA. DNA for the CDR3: TGTGCCAGCAGCTTAGTGCCAGCGGGGGGGCCGTCTCCCGGGGAGCTGTTTTTT. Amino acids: CASSLVPAGGPSPGELFF.

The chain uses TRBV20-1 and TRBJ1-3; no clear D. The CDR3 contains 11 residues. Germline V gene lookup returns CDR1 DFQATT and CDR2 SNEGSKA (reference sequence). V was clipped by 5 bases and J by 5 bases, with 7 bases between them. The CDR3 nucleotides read TGCAGTGCTTGGAGAAGAAACACCATATATTTT. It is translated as CSAWRRNTIYF.

The CDR3 nucleotides are TGTGCCAGCAGTAAGGGACAGCCAACCTACGAGCAGTACTTC. It is translated as CASSKGQPTYEQYF. The chain has TRBV6-1 and TRBJ2-7, with 7 bases fitting TRBD1. With 5 bases clipped from V and 2 bases from J, the junction kept 6 bases outside the gene matches. Germline V gives CDR1 MNHNS, CDR2 SASEGT. This CDR3 contains 14 residues.

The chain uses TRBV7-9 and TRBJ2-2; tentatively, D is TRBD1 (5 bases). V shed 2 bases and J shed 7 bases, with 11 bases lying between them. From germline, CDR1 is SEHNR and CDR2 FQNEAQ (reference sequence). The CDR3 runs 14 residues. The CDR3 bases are TGTGCCAGCAGCTTACTCGCACAGGACGGGGAGCTGTTTTTT. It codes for CASSLLAQDGELFF.

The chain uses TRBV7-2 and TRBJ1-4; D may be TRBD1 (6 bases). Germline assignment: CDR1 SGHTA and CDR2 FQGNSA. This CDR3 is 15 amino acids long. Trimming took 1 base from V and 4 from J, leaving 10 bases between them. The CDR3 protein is CASSLGRTDNEKLFF. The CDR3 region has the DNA TGTGCCAGCAGCTTAGGGAGGACAGATAATGAAAAACTGTTTTTT. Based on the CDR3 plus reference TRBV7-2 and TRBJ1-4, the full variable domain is GAGVSQSPSNKVTEKGKDVELRCDPISGHTALYWYRQSLGQGLEFLIYFQGNSAPDKSGLPSDRFSAERTGGSVSTLTIQRTQQEDSAVYLCASSLGRTDNEKLFFGSGTQLSVL.